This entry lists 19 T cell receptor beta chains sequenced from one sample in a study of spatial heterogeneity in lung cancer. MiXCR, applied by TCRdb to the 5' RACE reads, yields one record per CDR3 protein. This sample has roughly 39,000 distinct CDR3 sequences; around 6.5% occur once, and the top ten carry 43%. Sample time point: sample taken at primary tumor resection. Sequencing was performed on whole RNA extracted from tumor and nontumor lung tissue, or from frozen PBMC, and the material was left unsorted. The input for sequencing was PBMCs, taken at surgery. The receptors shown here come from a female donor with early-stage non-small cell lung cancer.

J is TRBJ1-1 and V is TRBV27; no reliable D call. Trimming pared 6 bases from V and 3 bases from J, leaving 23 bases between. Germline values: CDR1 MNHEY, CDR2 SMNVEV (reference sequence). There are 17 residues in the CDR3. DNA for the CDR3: TGTGCCAGCAGCCGGAGAGGAGGCAGTTTCGGGGACACTGAAGCTTTCTTT. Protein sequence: CASSRRGGSFGDTEAFF.

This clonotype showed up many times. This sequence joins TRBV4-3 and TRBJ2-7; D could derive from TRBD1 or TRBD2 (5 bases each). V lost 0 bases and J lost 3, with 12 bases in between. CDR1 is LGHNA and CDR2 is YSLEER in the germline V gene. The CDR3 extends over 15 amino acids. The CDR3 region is CASSQDFRGSYEQYF. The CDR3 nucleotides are TGCGCCAGCAGCCAAGATTTCCGGGGCAGCTACGAGCAGTACTTC.

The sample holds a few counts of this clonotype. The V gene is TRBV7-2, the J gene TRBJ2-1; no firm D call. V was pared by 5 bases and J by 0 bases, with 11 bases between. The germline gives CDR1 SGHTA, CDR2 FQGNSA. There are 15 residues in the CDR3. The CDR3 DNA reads TGTGCCAGCAGCGCAGACCAGAGCTCCTACAATGAGCAGTTCTTC. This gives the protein CASSADQSSYNEQFF.

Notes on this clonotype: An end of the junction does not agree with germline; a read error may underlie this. CDR3 sequence reads: CGSSVGQGFVQYF. DNA of the CDR3: TGTGGCAGCAGCGTTGGACAGGGGTTCGTGCAGTACTTC. The rearrangement links TRBV9 to TRBJ2-7; 9 positions agree with TRBD1. Germline loops: CDR1 SGDLS, CDR2 YYNGEE. The CDR3 totals 13 residues.

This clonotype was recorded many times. This CDR3 reads CATSKAGARDTQYF. CDR3 coding DNA: TGTGCCACCAGCAAGGCGGGGGCCAGGGATACGCAGTATTTT. This chain connects TRBV24-1 to TRBJ2-3; a weak D match, TRBD2 (7 bases). This CDR3 comprises 14 residues. Germline assignment: CDR1 KGHDR and CDR2 SFDVKD. V was pared by 7 bases and J by 6 bases, with 16 bases between.

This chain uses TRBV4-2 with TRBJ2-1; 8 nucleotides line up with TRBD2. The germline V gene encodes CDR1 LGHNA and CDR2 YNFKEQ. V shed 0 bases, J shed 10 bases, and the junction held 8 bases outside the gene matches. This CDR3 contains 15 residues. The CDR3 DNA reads TGTGCCAGCAGCCAAGACCGGGGGGGCCTGAGGGAGCAGTTCTTC. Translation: CASSQDRGGLREQFF.

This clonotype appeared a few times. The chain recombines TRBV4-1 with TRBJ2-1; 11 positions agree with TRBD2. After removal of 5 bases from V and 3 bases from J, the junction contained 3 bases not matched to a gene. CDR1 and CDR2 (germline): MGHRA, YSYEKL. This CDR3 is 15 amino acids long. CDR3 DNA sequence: TGCGCCAGCAGCGTACTAGCGGGGGACTACAATGAGCAGTTCTTC. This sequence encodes CASSVLAGDYNEQFF.

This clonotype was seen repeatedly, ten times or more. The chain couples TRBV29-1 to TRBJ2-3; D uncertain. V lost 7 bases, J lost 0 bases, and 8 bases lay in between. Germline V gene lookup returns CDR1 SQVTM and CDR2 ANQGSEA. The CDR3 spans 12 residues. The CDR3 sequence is CSGAHSTDTQYF. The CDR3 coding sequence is TGCAGCGGGGCTCACAGCACAGATACGCAGTATTTT.

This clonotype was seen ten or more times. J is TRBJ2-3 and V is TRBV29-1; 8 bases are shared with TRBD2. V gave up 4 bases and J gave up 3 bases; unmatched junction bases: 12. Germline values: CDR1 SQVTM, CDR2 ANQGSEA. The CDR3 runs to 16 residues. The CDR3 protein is CSVVGGGPEETDTQYF. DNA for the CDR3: TGCAGCGTTGTAGGCGGGGGGCCTGAGGAAACAGATACGCAGTATTTT.

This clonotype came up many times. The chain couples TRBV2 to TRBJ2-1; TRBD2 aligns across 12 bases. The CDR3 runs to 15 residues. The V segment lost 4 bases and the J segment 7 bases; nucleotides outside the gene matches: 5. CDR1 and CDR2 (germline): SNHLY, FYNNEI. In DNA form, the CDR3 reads TGTGCCAGCAGTGCTCGGACTAGCGGGGTTAATGAGCAGTTCTTC. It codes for CASSARTSGVNEQFF.

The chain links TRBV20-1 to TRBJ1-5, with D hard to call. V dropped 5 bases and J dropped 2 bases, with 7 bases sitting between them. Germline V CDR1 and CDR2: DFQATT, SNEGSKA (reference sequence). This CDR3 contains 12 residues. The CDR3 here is CSAGRRNQPQHF. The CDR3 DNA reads TGCAGTGCTGGACGCCGCAATCAGCCCCAGCATTTT.

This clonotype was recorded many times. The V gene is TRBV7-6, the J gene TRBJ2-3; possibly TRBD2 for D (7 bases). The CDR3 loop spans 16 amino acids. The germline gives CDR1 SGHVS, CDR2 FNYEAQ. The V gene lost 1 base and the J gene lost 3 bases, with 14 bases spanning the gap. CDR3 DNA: TGTGCCAGCAGCTTAGATGGGGGGGGGCCTACAGATACGCAGTATTTT. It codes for CASSLDGGGPTDTQYF.

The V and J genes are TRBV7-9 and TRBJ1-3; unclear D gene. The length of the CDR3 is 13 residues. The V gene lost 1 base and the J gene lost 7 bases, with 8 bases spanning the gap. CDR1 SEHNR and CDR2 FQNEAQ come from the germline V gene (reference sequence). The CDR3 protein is CASSLEEWNTIYF. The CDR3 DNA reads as TGTGCCAGCAGCTTAGAGGAATGGAACACCATATATTTT.

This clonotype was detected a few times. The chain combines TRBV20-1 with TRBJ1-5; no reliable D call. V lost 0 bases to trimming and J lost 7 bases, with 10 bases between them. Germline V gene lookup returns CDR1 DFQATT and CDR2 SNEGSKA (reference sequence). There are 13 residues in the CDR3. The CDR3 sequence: CSAREALNQPQHF. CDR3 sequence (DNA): TGCAGTGCTAGAGAGGCCCTCAACCAGCCCCAGCATTTT.

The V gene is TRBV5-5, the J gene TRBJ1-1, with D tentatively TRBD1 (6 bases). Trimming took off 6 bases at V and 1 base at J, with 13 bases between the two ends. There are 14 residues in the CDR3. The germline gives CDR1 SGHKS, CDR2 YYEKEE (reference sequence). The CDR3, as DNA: TGTGCCAGCATCAGGACAGCGCCGAACACTGAAGCTTTCTTT. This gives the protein CASIRTAPNTEAFF.

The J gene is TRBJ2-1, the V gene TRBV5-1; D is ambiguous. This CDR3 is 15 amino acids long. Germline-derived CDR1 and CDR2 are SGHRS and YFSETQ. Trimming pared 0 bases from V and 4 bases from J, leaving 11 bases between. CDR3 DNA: TGCGCCAGCAGCTTGGCAGATGGGGTATACAATGAGCAGTTCTTC. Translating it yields CASSLADGVYNEQFF.

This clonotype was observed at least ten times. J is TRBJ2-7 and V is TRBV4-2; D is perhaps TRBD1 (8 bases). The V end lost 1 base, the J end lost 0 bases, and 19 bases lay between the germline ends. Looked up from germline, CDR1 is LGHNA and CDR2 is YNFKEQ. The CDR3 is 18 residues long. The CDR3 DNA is TGTGCCAGCAGCCAAGCCGACAGGGGAGCGGGGAGCTCCTACGAGCAGTACTTC. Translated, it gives CASSQADRGAGSSYEQYF.

The CDR3 here is CASTLSSSGANVLTF. For the CDR3, the DNA is TGTGCCAGCACCCTCTCTTCATCTGGGGCCAACGTCCTGACTTTC. V gene TRBV7-2 combines with J gene TRBJ2-6; D is ambiguous. This CDR3 is 15 amino acids long. The germline V gene encodes CDR1 SGHTA and CDR2 FQGNSA. Trimming stripped 7 bases from V and 1 base from J, with 11 bases between.

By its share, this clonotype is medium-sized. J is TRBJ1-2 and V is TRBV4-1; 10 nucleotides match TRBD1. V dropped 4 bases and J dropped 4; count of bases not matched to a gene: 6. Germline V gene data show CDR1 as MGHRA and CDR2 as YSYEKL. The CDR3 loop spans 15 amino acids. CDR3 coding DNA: TGCGCCAGCAGCCCTGGACAGGGGGAAGGCTATGGCTACACCTTC. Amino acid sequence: CASSPGQGEGYGYTF.